The entry that follows covers one T cell receptor (beta chain) sequence. No cognate antigen has been identified for it. No much larger clone exists at a distance of one base, and base qualities are not known. Enrolling through a virtual design, the prospective study's participants ranged in age from roughly 18 to 89 years and lived across 20 to 25 United States geographic areas. To assign participants to cohorts, the prospective study relied on clinical history that participants themselves reported in a screening survey and a study questionnaire. For ImmuneRACE Cohort 3, a participant was defined as recovered based on two consecutive negative NP/OP PCR tests, clearance by a healthcare professional, or resolution of symptoms. Mobile phlebotomists in the prospective study collected whole blood, serum and a nasopharyngeal or oropharyngeal swab from every participant. Participants in the prospective study had the option to provide additional blood draws and questionnaires over an approximately 2-month period. Blood samples from the prospective study were shipped frozen or at room temperature prior to DNA extraction.

This sample is drawn from a study of blood T cell repertoires in COVID-19 (TCRdb year 2020). For the wider study: Collaborator samples came from the United States, Italy and Spain and covered acute and convalescent phases of COVID-19. A freely available public database, intended as a resource for researchers studying the immune response to SARS-CoV-2, is where the repertoires were released. Subjects who had been exposed to COVID-19, were actively infected with it, or had recovered from it provided the deeply sampled blood TCRbeta repertoires that made up the dataset. Where HLA class I and class II types were available, the types were taken from metadata supplied by the sample provider, not from assay-based typing. Samples were obtained from the ongoing ImmuneRACE study (first 160 participants) and from over a thousand subjects provided by 6 global collaborators. The sample metadata nearly always contained a de-identified subject ID, COVID-19 status, age in years and sex. The prospective study material was composed of cDNA or gDNA derived from T cells, B-cell-depleted T cells, or PBMCs. The study at large found these results: How much clinical and demographic metadata was included differed by source and by participant, and the metadata was provided uncurated.

V is cut back by 2 bases and J by 6 bases, with 8 bases in the junction unmatched. From the cysteine through the phenylalanine, the CDR3 covers 16 amino acids. Just the 48-base CDR3 DNA is kept, in frame starting at base 1. The germline V gene specifies SNHLY as CDR1 and FYNNEI as CDR2. TCRbeta CDR3 regions were amplified from genomic DNA by means of the immunoSEQ Assay, a bias-controlled multiplex PCR. In the source study's methods: Nucleated cell counts per sample were estimated from amplification of reference gene primers within the assay. To quantify the absolute abundance of each unique TCRbeta CDR3 rearrangement, sequence reads were collapsed and filtered. For each sample, productive Simpson clonality was calculated as the square root of Simpson's diversity index across productive rearrangements. Entries here come from immuneACCESS through TCRdb and include only in-frame sequences with V and J called. Some clones fail to appear in such tables; in the studies checked, an unresolved V gene covers under half of the shortfall, and the cause of the remainder is unknown. That table furnishes V, J and clone size, whereas the DNA furnished D and trimming. Here the sample has under 150,000 clones; just under 85% occur a single time. 6.2% of the sample is in the top ten clones.

This sequence uses TRBV2 and TRBJ2-1; 9 central nucleotides agree with TRBD2. The specimen was PBMCs or T cells enriched from blood (not recorded which). The TCR was taken from a woman in her thirties or forties who had recovered from COVID-19. The DNA is as follows: TGTGCCAGCAGTGAAAGGGCTAGCGGGACTGGCAATGAGCAGTTCTTC. Translated, this gives CASSERASGTGNEQFF.